This TCR beta chain was identified in a study of post-analysis software for immune sequencing data. Study-wide context: As for disease course, relapsing-remitting, secondary progressive and progressive-relapsing multiple sclerosis were all included. Findings of the study overall: About 5 TRBV segments (TRBV5-6, TRBV5-1 and TRBV20-1 among them) occurred more frequently in patients than in controls. Samples from a shared batch, those prepared together, strongly co-clustered by F measure. Significantly lower normalized Chao1 diversity was found in patients with multiple sclerosis relative to controls.

V dropped 5 bases and J dropped 0; count of bases not matched to a gene: 3. This CDR3 spans 15 amino acids. cDNA libraries for TCR beta contained unique molecular identifiers. Out of 1 to 10 million T cells, 450,000 to 600,000 cDNA molecules were generated. TCRdb analysed the PCR reads with MiXCR anew, one entry per CDR3 protein. The data hold fewer than 850,000 distinct CDR3 sequences, with about 43% observed a single time. Points on this clonotype: Its antigen is unidentified.

This sequence was found in a girl aged 5 to 17 with multiple sclerosis. The chain joins TRBV12-3 or TRBV12-4 to TRBJ2-1, with TRBD1 matching over 8 bases. Material: blood. CDR3 coding DNA: TGTGCCAGCAGTGGGGGACAGGTCTCCTACAATGAGCAGTTCTTC. Translation: CASSGGQVSYNEQFF.